This is a list of T cell receptor beta chains from one sample in a study of blood T cell repertoires in COVID-19. Clones were sequenced by immunoSEQ multiplex PCR, and TCRdb holds only the in-frame ones, with some missing. The sample contains about 140,000 clones, approximately 85% of which appear only once. The sequenced sample consisted of peripheral blood. These receptors were obtained from a man aged 50 to 60 with acute or convalescent COVID-19. Both conserved end residues are trimmed from each CDR3. D genes are given only for firm matches.

>.|TRBV7-9
ASSLEAGAYEQY
>TRBD1|TRBV30
AWSGDRGYGNTIY
>TRBD1|TRBV19
ASSKGTVGQPQH
>.|TRBV18
ASSPPGDTIY
>.|TRBV19
ASSIPKTPGQRHTDTQY
>TRBD2|TRBV25-1
ATKGDYFSYEQY
>.|TRBV4-2
ASSQGGLGSYNEQF
>TRBD1|TRBV6-1
ASSDDGTGFSPLH
>TRBD1|TRBV20-1
SASPDRAVGYT
>.|TRBV19
ASIHEGANVLT
>TRBD2|TRBV6-5
ASSYSLAGAYEQY
>.|TRBV5-1
ASSHRLSTDTQY
>.|TRBV2
ASSVYSTEAF
>.|TRBV6-5
ASRDGTTPETQY
>TRBD1|TRBV12-3/TRBV12-4
ASSPGTGNGYT
>TRBD1|TRBV19
ASSIYRGPGELF
>TRBD1|TRBV27
ASSRRQGSNQPQH
>TRBD1|TRBV6-2/TRBV6-3
ASSVQGSQPQH
>.|TRBV5-8
ASSLGRGPTNEKLF